This T cell receptor (beta chain) is drawn from a study of cytomegalovirus exposure and HLA in healthy donors. Whole-study results and caveats: Further analysis was carried out later, and it showed several of the most significant clusters appearing linked to common viral pathogens. Accurate prediction of HLA-A and HLA-B alleles (for most subjects) was reportedly achieved from TCR beta sequences. There were some public TCRs occurring in many donors, but most TCR sequences were rare.

Amplification used 60 Vbeta primers and 13 Jbeta primers. Sequenced by immunoSEQ multiplex PCR; TCRdb stores in-frame clones only, minus some. Of fewer than 250,000 clones listed, over 60% are singletons. About this clone: Its target is not known.

V lost 1 base and J lost 7, with 13 bases in between. CDR3 length equals 14 residues. Germline lookup yields CDR1 SGHAT and CDR2 FQNNGV. Sequencing was done on a sample of PBMCs. The origin of this receptor is a woman between 35 and 50 years old in good health and CMV-seronegative. The rearrangement links TRBV11-2 to TRBJ1-2; TRBD1 is a possible D gene (5 bases). The CDR3 DNA sequence: TGTGCCAGCAGCTTAGCCGGGGGGACTCTTGGCTACACCTTC. It codes for CASSLAGGTLGYTF.